This record looks at one T cell receptor (beta chain) sequence and its context. Its antigen remains unidentified. This record belongs to a study of T cell repertoires in cytomegalovirus infection. Whole-study context: Public TCR beta signatures were indicative of both CMV infection and a matching HLA type. Study-level points and caveats: Carriage of CMV together with the relevant HLA was identifiable through cumulative public TCR beta family frequency. The ex vivo response was dominated by HLA-C-restricted CMV-specific TCR beta clonotypes.

This CDR3 comprises 13 residues. Germline values: CDR1 SGHVS, CDR2 FNYEAQ. Trimming cost V 5 bases and J 12 bases, with 17 bases left between them. MiXCR, run by TCRdb on the reads, gives a single entry per CDR3 protein. The sample contains 450,000 to 650,000 distinct CDR3 sequences, approximately 25% of which appear only once. This chain joins TRBV7-6 and TRBJ2-1; D is ambiguous. The sequenced material came from PBMCs. This receptor was obtained from a human donor in good health (CMV status not recorded). Some clones in this sample may be carry-over from other donors' samples. The CDR3 DNA follows: TGTGCCAGCAGCCCACAAGGAACAATGAGGCAGTTCTTC. This translates into CASSPQGTMRQFF.